Listed below are T cell receptor beta chains from one sample, sequenced in a study of cytomegalovirus exposure and HLA in healthy donors. TCRdb keeps only in-frame clones here, not all; method: immunoSEQ multiplex PCR. Here the sample spans roughly 150,000 clones, around 83% being singletons. The sequenced sample was PBMCs. The receptors were gathered from a male donor in good health and CMV-seropositive. CDR3s include the opening cysteine and the closing phenylalanine or tryptophan. D genes are given only for firm matches. Only some rows state a clone size, as once, few, many or a class for expanded clones.

j_call v_call clone_size d_call cdr3_aa cdr3_nt
TRBJ2-3 TRBV7-9 . . CASSSPRLGLDTQYF TGTGCCAGCAGCTCCCCCAGACTAGGATTAGATACGCAGTATTTT
TRBJ1-2 TRBV25-1 medium-sized . CASSDLTPGGNYGYTF TGTGCCAGCAGTGACTTAACTCCCGGGGGTAACTATGGCTACACCTTC
TRBJ2-2 TRBV7-9 . . CASSLDPMRVRGELFF TGTGCCAGCAGCTTAGACCCGATGCGGGTCCGCGGGGAGCTGTTTTTT
TRBJ2-7 TRBV7-2 . TRBD1 CASSPQRGHSYEQYF TGTGCCAGCAGCCCCCAAAGGGGGCACTCCTACGAGCAGTACTTC
TRBJ1-2 TRBV6-1 . . CASRPTATYGYTF TGTGCCAGCAGACCGACAGCTACCTATGGCTACACCTTC
TRBJ1-2 TRBV5-8 . . CASSLEGGEGWYGYTF TGTGCCAGCAGCTTGGAGGGAGGGGAAGGATGGTATGGCTACACCTTC
TRBJ1-4 TRBV18 . . CASSQDSGATNEKLFF TGTGCCAGCTCACAGGATTCGGGGGCAACTAATGAAAAACTGTTTTTT
TRBJ2-3 TRBV11-3 . . CASSLAIGDTQYF TGTGCCAGCAGCTTAGCGATCGGAGATACGCAGTATTTT
TRBJ2-7 TRBV2 few . CASSVAYEQYF TGTGCCAGCAGTGTCGCGTACGAGCAGTACTTC
TRBJ1-2 TRBV7-2 few TRBD1 CASSFRGSDGYTF TGTGCCAGCAGCTTCAGGGGGTCTGATGGCTACACCTTC
TRBJ1-4 TRBV16 once . CASSQRATTNEKLFF TGTGCCAGCAGCCAAAGAGCCACAACTAATGAAAAACTGTTTTTT
TRBJ2-7 TRBV28 . . CASSLAGYEQYF TGTGCCAGCAGTTTAGCGGGTTACGAGCAGTACTTC
TRBJ1-2 TRBV27 . TRBD1 CASSRRDSLAANYGYTF TGTGCCAGCAGCCGGCGGGACAGCCTCGCAGCTAACTATGGCTACACCTTC
TRBJ2-7 TRBV5-1 few TRBD1 CASSYGTGSSYEQYF TGCGCCAGCAGCTATGGGACAGGAAGCTCCTACGAGCAGTACTTC
TRBJ1-4 TRBV25-1 . . CASSDLYEKLFF TGTGCCAGCAGTGATCTATATGAAAAACTGTTTTTT
TRBJ1-5 TRBV7-9 few . CASSPEYRGNQPQHF TGTGCCAGCAGTCCGGAGTACCGAGGTAATCAGCCCCAGCATTTT
TRBJ2-2 TRBV7-6 . TRBD2 CASSLGTSGPNTGELFF TGTGCCAGCAGCTTAGGGACTAGCGGGCCGAACACCGGGGAGCTGTTTTTT
TRBJ1-4 TRBV27 . . CASSLTGRGGEKLFF TGTGCCAGCAGTTTAACGGGTAGGGGGGGCGAAAAACTGTTTTTT
TRBJ1-2 TRBV27 few . CASSHIGVNYGYTF TGTGCCAGCAGCCACATCGGGGTAAACTATGGCTACACCTTC
TRBJ1-2 TRBV4-3 . TRBD1 CASSQAPGQGNYGYTF TGCGCCAGCAGCCAAGCACCGGGACAGGGAAACTATGGCTACACCTTC
TRBJ2-1 TRBV18 . TRBD2 CASSPAGGPSSYNEQFF TGTGCCAGCTCACCAGCGGGGGGTCCGAGCTCCTACAATGAGCAGTTCTTC
TRBJ1-6 TRBV30 . . CAWMGQPNSPLHF TGTGCCTGGATGGGGCAGCCTAATTCACCCCTCCACTTT
TRBJ2-7 TRBV7-9 once . CASSPPTGTLEQYF TGTGCCAGCAGCCCCCCCACAGGGACCTTAGAGCAGTACTTC
TRBJ1-2 TRBV5-1 . TRBD1 CASSLPAGTGLTMAITF TGCGCCAGCAGCTTACCAGCTGGGACAGGGCTTACTATGGCTATTACCTTC
TRBJ2-5 TRBV28 . . CASMTRLVVAEETQYF TGTGCCAGCATGACTAGGTTGGTGGTAGCGGAAGAGACCCAGTACTTC
TRBJ1-3 TRBV11-2 once . CASSSLAGGTGNTIYF TGTGCCAGCAGCTCCCTGGCCGGGGGGACTGGAAACACCATATATTTT
TRBJ2-1 TRBV27 few TRBD1 CASSSDWTGGHEQFF TGTGCCAGCAGTTCAGATTGGACAGGGGGTCATGAGCAGTTCTTC
TRBJ2-1 TRBV7-9 . TRBD1 CASRRLKKGQIEGEQFF TGTGCCAGCAGACGCCTTAAAAAGGGACAGATTGAAGGTGAGCAGTTCTTC
TRBJ2-1 TRBV6-6 . TRBD2 CASNYVAGVLYNEQFF TGTGCCAGCAATTATGTCGCGGGAGTTCTCTACAATGAGCAGTTCTTC
TRBJ2-1 TRBV28 . . CASSLILGGRVRNNEQFF TGTGCCAGCAGTTTAATTTTAGGGGGACGGGTCAGGAACAATGAGCAGTTCTTC
TRBJ2-7 TRBV9 . . CASSVAGGRYEQYF TGTGCCAGCAGCGTAGCGGGGGGCCGCTACGAGCAGTACTTC
TRBJ2-7 TRBV7-2 . . CASSVRGTALREQYF TGTGCCAGCAGCGTCCGGGGGACAGCCTTACGCGAGCAGTACTTC
TRBJ1-5 TRBV9 . . CASRRGGNQPQHF TGTGCCAGCAGGAGGGGAGGGAATCAGCCCCAGCATTTT
TRBJ2-3 TRBV28 . . CASSGLWGRADTQYF TGTGCCAGCAGTGGCTTGTGGGGGCGCGCAGATACGCAGTATTTT
TRBJ2-3 TRBV2 . TRBD2 CASSEIGTSGTDTQYF TGTGCCAGCAGTGAAATCGGGACTAGCGGCACAGATACGCAGTATTTT
TRBJ1-5 TRBV30 . . CAWSVLLENQPQHF TGTGCCTGGAGTGTACTACTGGAAAATCAGCCCCAGCATTTT
TRBJ2-3 TRBV29-1 once . CSDGGRANF TGCAGCGACGGAGGACGAGCAAACTTT
TRBJ2-7 TRBV10-3 . . CAISGEPQSHEQYF TGTGCCATCAGTGGGGAGCCACAGTCGCACGAGCAGTACTTC
TRBJ1-5 TRBV18 . . CASSLDFGSPNQPQHF TGTGCCAGCTCACTGGACTTCGGCAGTCCCAATCAGCCCCAGCATTTT
TRBJ2-1 TRBV27 . TRBD2 CASSLTSGSLFF TGTGCCAGCAGTCTTACTAGCGGGAGCTTATTCTTC
TRBJ1-5 TRBV30 . TRBD1 CAWTQGAEPQHF TGTGCCTGGACACAGGGGGCTGAGCCCCAGCATTTT
TRBJ2-2 TRBV7-6 . . CASSLAGGIRAGELFF TGTGCCAGCAGCTTAGCGGGCGGGATACGAGCCGGGGAGCTGTTTTTT
TRBJ2-2 TRBV28 . . CASSLLGDTGELFF TGTGCCAGCAGTTTATTGGGAGACACCGGGGAGCTGTTTTTT
TRBJ1-3 TRBV2 . . CASSPDTNSGNTIYF TGTGCCAGCAGCCCAGACACAAACTCTGGAAACACCATATATTTT
TRBJ1-1 TRBV9 . TRBD1 CASSYGQGAGGTEAFF TGTGCCAGCAGCTATGGACAGGGGGCGGGTGGCACTGAAGCTTTCTTT